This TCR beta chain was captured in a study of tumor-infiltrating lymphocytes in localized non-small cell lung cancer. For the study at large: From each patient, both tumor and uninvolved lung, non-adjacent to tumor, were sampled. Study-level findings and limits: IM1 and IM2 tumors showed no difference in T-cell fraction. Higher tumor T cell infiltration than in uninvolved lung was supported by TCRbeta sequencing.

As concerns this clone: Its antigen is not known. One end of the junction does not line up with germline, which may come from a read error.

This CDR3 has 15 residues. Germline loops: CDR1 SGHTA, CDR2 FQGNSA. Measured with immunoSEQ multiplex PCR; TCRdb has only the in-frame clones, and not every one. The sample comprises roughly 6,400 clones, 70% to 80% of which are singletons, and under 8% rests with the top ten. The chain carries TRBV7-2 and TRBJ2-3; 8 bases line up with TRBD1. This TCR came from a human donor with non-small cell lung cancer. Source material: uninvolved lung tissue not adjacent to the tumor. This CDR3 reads CAGSFLTGGTDTQYF. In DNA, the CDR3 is TGTGCCGGCAGCTTCTTGACAGGGGGCACAGATACGCAGTATTTT.